This entry describes one TCR beta chain. Its specificity is unknown. The record originates from a study of a mutant IDH1 vaccine in newly diagnosed glioma. Study overall: Vaccine dosing followed radiotherapy by 4-6 weeks, or accompanied temozolomide cycles. Patients' prior therapy spanned radiotherapy, temozolomide, or both; most underwent both.

Indicated time point: week 5, during vaccination. A 20-mer mutant IDH1 peptide at 300 ug was injected subcutaneously with topical imiquimod. Looked up from germline, CDR1 is MGHRA and CDR2 is YSYEKL. V lost 0 bases to trimming and J lost 9 bases, with 11 bases between them. The CDR3 contains 13 residues. TCRdb keeps only in-frame clones here, not all; method: immunoSEQ multiplex PCR. The data show some 35,000 clones, with about four fifths seen just once and 9.5% to 13% held by the top ten. The sample consisted of PBMCs, taken from a glioma patient whose treatment included an IDH1 peptide vaccine. This receptor was taken from a middle-aged man with glioma. The chain employs TRBV4-1 and TRBJ1-1, with D uncertain. CDR3 DNA sequence: TGCGCCAGCAGCCAAGACCAGACACCTAAAGCTTTCTTT. The encoded protein is CASSQDQTPKAFF.